A single sample is the source of the 21 T cell receptor beta chains below, sequenced in a study of post-analysis software for immune sequencing data. Their antigen targets remain unknown. Study observations and caveats: When patients were compared with controls, roughly five TRBV segments were more frequent, TRBV5-6, TRBV5-1 and TRBV20-1 among them.

Unique molecular identifiers were present in the TCR beta cDNA libraries. TCRdb redid the calling of the PCR reads with MiXCR, one entry per CDR3 protein. The data hold about 460,000 distinct CDR3 sequences, with less than 45% observed a single time. The sequencing input was blood. These receptors originate from a girl aged 5-17 years with multiple sclerosis.

The V and J genes are TRBV20-1 and TRBJ2-1; tentative D call: TRBD1 (6 bases). The CDR3 has 15 amino acids. The ends were cut back, 5 bases at V and 0 bases at J, with 14 bases in the middle. Germline V lookup: CDR1 DFQATT, CDR2 SNEGSKA (reference sequence). The CDR3 region is CSARGGDSSYNEQFF. The CDR3, as DNA: TGCAGTGCTCGAGGGGGAGATAGCTCCTACAATGAGCAGTTCTTC.

This clonotype has a single count. The V and J genes are TRBV20-1 and TRBJ2-5, with 10 bases aligning to TRBD1. The end of the DNA fits TRBJ2-7 better, so the J call may be wrong. The germline V gene encodes CDR1 DFQATT and CDR2 SNEGSKA (reference sequence). CDR3 length: 14 amino acids. CDR3 DNA: TGCAGTGCTAGAGCGACAGGGGGCTGGCGCGAGCAGTACTTC. Translation gives CSARATGGWREQYF.

J is TRBJ1-5 and V is TRBV6-2 or TRBV6-3, with TRBD1 matching 9 bases. The V and J ends lost 7 bases and 4 bases, in that order; junction bases with no gene match: 8. Germline CDR1 and CDR2: MNHEY and SVGEGT. The CDR3 sequence is 15 residues long. CDR3 in DNA: TGTGCCAGCACCAAGGACAGGGGAGGGAATCAGCCCCAGCATTTT. Translating gives CASTKDRGGNQPQHF.

This clonotype was found a few times. The chain links TRBV6-2 or TRBV6-3 to TRBJ2-5, with TRBD2 identical over 14 bases. V lost 4 bases, J lost 4 bases, and 8 bases stayed unmatched. The CDR3 length is 17 residues. Per the germline V gene, CDR1 is MNHEY and CDR2 is SVGEGT. The CDR3 loop is CASSWGLAGAVAETQYF. CDR3 bases: TGTGCCAGCAGTTGGGGACTAGCGGGAGCCGTTGCAGAGACCCAGTACTTC.

There are many counts of this clonotype. The chain has TRBV28 and TRBJ2-7; TRBD2 agrees at 9 bases. CDR3 length: 15 residues. V shed 5 bases and J 2 bases; nucleotides not matched to a gene: 7. CDR1 and CDR2 from the germline V gene are MDHEN and SYDVKM. CDR3 coding DNA: TGTGCCAGCAGTCTCACTAGCGGGTTGACCTACGAGCAGTACTTC. This translates into CASSLTSGLTYEQYF. Drawing the rest from reference TRBV28 and TRBJ2-7, the complete variable domain is DVKVTQSSRYLVKRTGEKVFLECVQDMDHENMFWYRQDPGLGLRLIYFSYDVKMKEKGDIPEGYSVSREKKERFSLILESASTNQTSMYLCASSLTSGLTYEQYFGPGTRLTVT.

CDR3 coding DNA: TGTGCCAGCAGCCAAGGTCCCGGGAAAGAGACCCAGTACTTC. This sequence encodes CASSQGPGKETQYF. This sequence joins TRBV4-2 and TRBJ2-5; maybe TRBD2 (5 bases). The V gene's germline CDR1 is LGHNA and CDR2 YNFKEQ. CDR3 length equals 14 residues. Deletions cut 1 base from V and 3 bases from J, with 9 bases between.

The chain couples TRBV12-3 or TRBV12-4 to TRBJ1-4; 7 nucleotides agree with TRBD1. V lost 6 bases, J lost 1 base, and 5 bases stayed unmatched. The CDR3 is 15 amino acids. The CDR3 nucleotides are TGTGCCAGCAGGGGGTGGGACAGAACTAATGAAAAACTGTTTTTT. Amino acids: CASRGWDRTNEKLFF.

This chain links TRBV6-1 with TRBJ1-2, with unresolved D. The CDR3 runs to 14 residues. The germline gives CDR1 MNHNS, CDR2 SASEGT. With 4 bases removed from V and 3 bases from J, the gap between germline ends came to 12 bases. DNA of the CDR3: TGTGCCAGCAGTGTAGAGGAGAGTCACTATGGCTACACCTTC. Residues: CASSVEESHYGYTF.

In the case of this clonotype: An end of the junction differs from the germline gene, which may be a read error. This chain joins TRBV5-1 and TRBJ2-5, with D unresolved. The CDR3 runs to 13 residues. Germline V gene sequence: CDR1 SGHRS, CDR2 YFSETQ. The CDR3 DNA follows: TGCGCCAGCAGCTTGGAGCATCAAGAGACCCTGTACTTC. This encodes CASSLEHQETLYF.

This clonotype was recorded only once. The chain is built from TRBV20-1 and TRBJ2-7, with D possibly TRBD2 on 6 matching bases. The J call may be in error: the DNA end matches TRBJ2-5 better. Germline V gene lookup returns CDR1 DFQATT and CDR2 SNEGSKA (reference sequence). The CDR3 is 16 residues long. The CDR3 protein is CSAREPKGMGGETQYF. CDR3 DNA: TGCAGTGCTAGAGAGCCGAAAGGGATGGGGGGAGAGACCCAGTACTTC.

This clonotype occurred many times. The V and J genes are TRBV20-1 and TRBJ2-7; D not certain. The V end lost 6 bases, the J end lost 6 bases, and 12 bases lay between the germline ends. The CDR3 covers 11 residues. CDR1 and CDR2 from the germline V gene are DFQATT and SNEGSKA (reference sequence). CDR3 residues: CSANPSSEQYF. CDR3 in DNA: TGCAGTGCCAACCCGTCGTCCGAGCAGTACTTC.

CDR3 protein: CASSLGQGGYTF. The DNA of the CDR3 is TGTGCCAGCAGTTTAGGACAGGGAGGCTACACCTTC. This chain uses TRBV12-3 or TRBV12-4 with TRBJ1-2; 7 nucleotides match TRBD1. CDR3 length equals 12 residues. V trimming: 1 base; J trimming: 8 bases; junction bases outside the gene matches: 1.

This clonotype was picked up one time. The V and J genes are TRBV28 and TRBJ2-7; 11 nucleotides match TRBD2. This CDR3 is 16 amino acids long. Germline lookup yields CDR1 MDHEN and CDR2 SYDVKM. V shed 3 bases and J 1 base; nucleotides not matched to a gene: 5. Here the CDR3 reads CASSFLAGGPSYEQYF. The CDR3 region has the DNA TGTGCCAGCAGTTTCTTAGCGGGAGGGCCTTCCTACGAGCAGTACTTC.

CDR3 nucleotide sequence: TGTGCCAGCAGCCCGGGACAGGGTCTTGATGAGCAGTTCTTC. Encoded protein: CASSPGQGLDEQFF. V and J are TRBV27 and TRBJ2-1; 9 positions match TRBD1. After removal of 6 bases from V and 8 bases from J, the junction contained 8 bases not matched to a gene. Germline-derived CDR1 and CDR2 are MNHEY and SMNVEV (reference sequence). The CDR3 sequence is 14 residues long.

J is TRBJ2-7 and V is TRBV7-9; TRBD1 aligns across 8 bases. Per germline, CDR1 SEHNR and CDR2 FQNEAQ (reference sequence). V trimming: 1 base; J trimming: 2 bases; junction bases outside the gene matches: 7. The CDR3 covers 16 residues. CDR3 sequence reads: CASSLGGTGETYEQYF. CDR3 bases: TGTGCCAGCAGCTTAGGTGGGACAGGAGAAACCTACGAGCAGTACTTC.

The chain employs TRBV15 and TRBJ2-2, with no clear D. The CDR3 covers 14 residues. With 4 bases removed from V and 2 bases from J, the gap between germline ends came to 8 bases. CDR1 is LNHNV and CDR2 is YYDKDF in the germline V gene (reference sequence). CDR3 DNA: TGTGCCACCAGCAACGACCCCAACACCGGGGAGCTGTTTTTT. Protein sequence: CATSNDPNTGELFF.

The rearrangement joins TRBV5-1 to TRBJ1-2, with TRBD1 matching over 11 bases. CDR3 size: 15 residues. CDR1 is SGHRS and CDR2 is YFSETQ in the germline V gene. Trimming removed 7 bases from V and 3 bases from J; junction bases left unmatched: 8. The chain's CDR3 is CASCPGTGGHYGYTF. The CDR3 nucleotides read TGCGCCAGCTGCCCGGGGACAGGGGGTCACTATGGCTACACCTTC.

V and J are TRBV7-2 and TRBJ2-5; D is possibly TRBD2 (5 bases). Germline values: CDR1 SGHTA, CDR2 FQGNSA. This CDR3 has 14 residues. V lost 7 bases, J lost 0 bases, and 12 bases lay in between. The CDR3 DNA is TGTGCCAGCACCAGAAGCGGCAACCAAGAGACCCAGTACTTC. It translates to CASTRSGNQETQYF.

This chain joins TRBV6-5 and TRBJ2-1; TRBD1 is a possible D gene (5 bases). Per germline, CDR1 MNHEY and CDR2 SVGAGI. The CDR3 extends over 15 amino acids. V shed 8 bases and J shed 9 bases, with 23 bases lying between them. CDR3 in amino acids: CASGEDIVPTGEQFF. The CDR3 DNA sequence: TGTGCCAGCGGCGAGGACATTGTCCCAACCGGTGAGCAGTTCTTC.

This sequence joins TRBV12-3 or TRBV12-4 and TRBJ1-1; D is uncertain. The V end was cut by 7 bases, the J end by 1 base, with 7 bases between. The CDR3 sequence is 12 residues long. CDR3: CASIRGNTEAFF. The DNA for the CDR3 is TGTGCCAGCATTCGGGGGAACACTGAAGCTTTCTTT.

The genes are TRBV6-6 and TRBJ2-1; the match to TRBD2 covers 12 bases. This CDR3 spans 15 amino acids. Trimming at V came to 2 bases and at J to 7 bases, leaving 3 bases not matched to a gene. Germline CDR1 MNHNY, CDR2 SVGAGI (reference sequence). The DNA for the CDR3 is TGTGCCAGCAGTTACGCGACTAGCGGGGGTAATGAGCAGTTCTTC. It is translated as CASSYATSGGNEQFF.